This T cell receptor (beta chain) comes out of a study of cytomegalovirus exposure and HLA in healthy donors. This CDR3 has 15 residues. V shed 4 bases and J 4 bases; nucleotides not matched to a gene: 9. Germline V gene data show CDR1 as MDHEN and CDR2 as SYDVKM. General study points: Some TCR beta chains (about 180 of them) were listed as cytomegalovirus-associated.

The assay was immunoSEQ multiplex PCR, and TCRdb's table has in-frame clones only and misses some. In the table there are some 120,000 clones, 94% of which are singletons. This clone was seen a single time. As yet, its antigen is unknown. The chain combines TRBV28 with TRBJ2-5; TRBD1 aligns across 7 bases. The sample comprised PBMCs. This clonotype was obtained from a woman younger than 35 in good health and CMV-seronegative. The CDR3 DNA is TGTGCCAGCAGTTCCCAGAGGGGGCCTGGAGAGACCCAGTACTTC. This encodes CASSSQRGPGETQYF.